A selection of T cell receptor beta chains follows, all from one sample in a study of identical twins. TCRdb recomputed calls from the 5' RACE reads with MiXCR, one row per CDR3 protein. This table has around 450,000 distinct CDR3 sequences, more than 13% appearing once. The data were also submitted as part of a second study, on yellow fever vaccine responses in identical twins.

Source material: CD4+ T cells sorted from blood. The receptor source for this set is a woman in her late teens or twenties in good health. CDR3s include the opening cysteine and the closing phenylalanine or tryptophan. D genes are given only for firm matches.

CDR3aa	v_gene	j_gene	d_gene
CSVVGGTSAFF	TRBV29-1	TRBJ1-1	-
CASSYLEWISYEQYF	TRBV6-9	TRBJ2-7	-
CASSAQLRGTDTQYF	TRBV12-3/TRBV12-4	TRBJ2-3	-
CSASGFRDRGLVNTEAFF	TRBV20-1	TRBJ1-1	TRBD1
CASIPGLPPNEQYF	TRBV28	TRBJ2-7	TRBD2
CASSKQGLGTTEAFF	TRBV7-2	TRBJ1-1	-
CASSLGGPRIYEQYF	TRBV7-2	TRBJ2-7	-
CSARRLAGSYDEQFF	TRBV20-1	TRBJ2-1	TRBD2
CASSLGDKDRNKNIQYF	TRBV7-9	TRBJ2-4	TRBD1
CASSLLAGGNNEQYF	TRBV7-8	TRBJ2-7	TRBD2
CASSQGRGLRTQYF	TRBV3-1	TRBJ2-5	TRBD1
CAITRDRGLDTQYF	TRBV10-3	TRBJ2-3	TRBD1
CSATAPSGGLDHEQFF	TRBV20-1	TRBJ2-1	TRBD2
CASRGLAGWGEQFF	TRBV6-1	TRBJ2-1	TRBD2
CASSSPKETQYF	TRBV7-2	TRBJ2-5	-
CASSLDWGAMNTEAFF	TRBV5-6	TRBJ1-1	-
CASSRQYYGYTF	TRBV12-3/TRBV12-4	TRBJ1-2	-
CASSQGTVSKNIQYF	TRBV3-1	TRBJ2-4	-
CASSQDNRGTGELFF	TRBV4-3	TRBJ2-2	TRBD1
CASSSLRRAGAHEQYF	TRBV7-2	TRBJ2-7	TRBD2
CASSFLTATDTQYF	TRBV12-3/TRBV12-4	TRBJ2-3	-
CASSLMLAGVETQYF	TRBV7-2	TRBJ2-5	TRBD2
CASSRGLLGTEAFF	TRBV6-2/TRBV6-3	TRBJ1-1	-
CASSEAGTGSEQYF	TRBV5-1	TRBJ2-7	TRBD1
CASSLVAGGANVLTF	TRBV10-2	TRBJ2-6	TRBD2
CASGQGQGANEQYF	TRBV28	TRBJ2-7	TRBD1
CASSQGRLSYEQYF	TRBV4-3	TRBJ2-7	-
CASSPERGELFF	TRBV7-3	TRBJ2-2	-
CASSRILPGTSGTDTQYF	TRBV11-2	TRBJ2-3	TRBD2
CASRIRDRGRETQYF	TRBV6-2/TRBV6-3	TRBJ2-5	TRBD1
CASSYVPFDYNEQFF	TRBV6-5	TRBJ2-1	-
CASSRKTGEVTEAFF	TRBV6-1	TRBJ1-1	TRBD1
CAISERLPTSGRSYEQYF	TRBV10-3	TRBJ2-7	TRBD2
CASSLWGGEAFF	TRBV5-6	TRBJ1-1	-
CASPYNEQFF	TRBV25-1	TRBJ2-1	-
CASNIGTSGYNEQFF	TRBV12-3/TRBV12-4	TRBJ2-1	TRBD2
CASSIAGGIRETQYF	TRBV12-3/TRBV12-4	TRBJ2-5	TRBD2
CASSLETGISAFF	TRBV7-9	TRBJ1-1	-
CRAIGGEETQYF	TRBV20-1	TRBJ2-5	TRBD1
CASIEREDDEQYF	TRBV6-2/TRBV6-3	TRBJ2-7	TRBD2
CASSLPQGYEKLFF	TRBV7-9	TRBJ1-4	-
CASSLDSPSLLSTDTQYF	TRBV5-1	TRBJ2-3	-
CASRRSGQGVDTQYF	TRBV7-9	TRBJ2-3	TRBD1
CASSDRALSNSPLHF	TRBV25-1	TRBJ1-6	-
CASSLTFRDVLTF	TRBV7-3	TRBJ2-6	-
CSARDGQQGTDTQYF	TRBV20-1	TRBJ2-3	-
CASSLEQLETQYF	TRBV5-1	TRBJ2-5	-
CASSDGQGNTGELFF	TRBV6-1	TRBJ2-2	TRBD1
CASSRLAGGGVDNEQFF	TRBV6-1	TRBJ2-1	TRBD2
CSVERVTDTQYF	TRBV29-1	TRBJ2-3	-
CSALIWAGPNEQFF	TRBV29-1	TRBJ2-1	-
CSARDPTGGPETQYF	TRBV20-1	TRBJ2-5	TRBD2
CASSFAGGSTGELFF	TRBV28	TRBJ2-2	-
CSAREMAGGRTDTQYF	TRBV20-1	TRBJ2-3	TRBD2
CASSLLAGSGEQFF	TRBV6-2/TRBV6-3	TRBJ2-1	TRBD2
CSAKPREPLAGIISSYNEQFF	TRBV20-1	TRBJ2-1	TRBD2
CASSLAPRTSGKETQYF	TRBV27	TRBJ2-5	TRBD2
CASNINRTYQETQYF	TRBV7-9	TRBJ2-5	-
CASSYSKSGSRYEQYF	TRBV6-2/TRBV6-3	TRBJ2-7	TRBD2
CASGRMRPNEQFF	TRBV28	TRBJ2-1	-